Shown below are 2 T cell receptor beta chains from a single sample sequenced in a study of T cells after yellow fever vaccination. TCRdb reprocessed the 5' RACE reads with MiXCR, giving one entry per CDR3 protein. Counted here are 96,000 or so distinct CDR3 sequences, about 8.4% occurring once; the ten biggest clones make up around 16%. The source material was CD8+ T cells not binding an NS4B(214-222) dextramer, sorted from PBMCs, sampled roughly 15 days after the first yellow fever vaccination. All receptors come from a man aged 18 to 30 who received the YFV17D yellow fever vaccine.

The chain has TRBV6-1 and TRBJ2-1; D is unclear. Germline assignment: CDR1 MNHNS and CDR2 SASEGT. This CDR3 has 14 amino acids. The V and J ends lost 8 bases and 0 bases respectively, with 11 bases between them. CDR3 nucleotide sequence: TGTGCCAGCGGGTTATCTAGCTCCTACAATGAGCAGTTCTTC. Its translation: CASGLSSSYNEQFF.

This clonotype has more than one count but fewer than ten. The chain couples TRBV5-1 to TRBJ1-4; D call uncertain. Between the trimmed V and J ends, which lost 0 bases and 3 bases, there was a span of 9 bases. The CDR3 covers 15 residues. The germline V gene has CDR1 SGHRS and CDR2 YFSETQ. CDR3 in DNA: TGCGCCAGCAGCTTGGACGGTATGGCTAATGAAAAACTGTTTTTT. It translates to CASSLDGMANEKLFF.